This T cell receptor (beta chain) derives from a study of T cell changes during pregnancy in multiple sclerosis. The protocol was immunoSEQ multiplex PCR, while the TCRdb copy is restricted to in-frame clones and leaves out a portion. The sample includes about 40,000 clones, 85% to 95% seen only once; the top ten take about 0.38%. Germline V gene data show CDR1 as SGHRS and CDR2 as YFSETQ. The CDR3 totals 16 residues. The V and J ends lost 2 bases and 3 bases, in that order; junction bases with no gene match: 3. The clonotype was recovered from a female donor with multiple sclerosis, enrolled in a pregnancy study. The sequenced sample was CD4+ T cells from peripheral blood mononuclear cells, obtained after pregnancy. The rearrangement uses TRBV5-1 and TRBJ1-4, with 11 bases that match TRBD1. The CDR3 loop reads CASSFGQGAANEKLFF. The CDR3 DNA is TGCGCCAGCAGCTTTGGACAGGGGGCTGCTAATGAAAAACTGTTTTTT.